This T cell receptor beta chain was profiled in a study of T cells in Graves' hyperthyroidism and ophthalmopathy. Many counts were recorded for this clonotype. The antigen is not known. Points from the study as a whole: Patients with ophthalmopathy were separated from those with stable hyperthyroidism by a 13 V-J model.

The TCR beta CDR3 regions underwent amplification using RNA transcripts as the source. The HTBI primer set drove a first-round RT-PCR of the TCR CDR3. TCRdb called the multiplex PCR reads again in MiXCR, with one record for every CDR3 protein. The data show 40,000 to 60,000 distinct CDR3 sequences, approximately 53% seen once. The CDR3 loop spans 13 amino acids. V was pared by 3 bases and J by 5 bases, with 13 bases between. Germline V CDR1 and CDR2: DFQATT, SNEGSKA (reference sequence). The receptor was derived from a man younger than 30 with Graves' hyperthyroidism. What was sequenced was peripheral blood or thyroid tissue (not recorded which). J is TRBJ1-2 and V is TRBV20-1, with D perhaps TRBD1 (5 bases). The CDR3: CSARVLPGYGYTF. DNA for the CDR3: TGCAGTGCTAGGGTCCTCCCAGGGTATGGCTACACCTTC.